This T cell receptor beta chain was identified in a study of T-cell memory formation after mild COVID-19 (dated by TCRdb to 2020 to 2022). With regard to the full study: Most TCR sequence clusters were specific to one of the two donors. T-cell clones expanding and contracting after mild COVID-19 in two donors were tracked by longitudinal TCRalpha and TCRbeta repertoire sequencing. The cohort was made up of two young adult volunteers, one female and one male, who were previously healthy. What the study reported, not specific to this receptor: Contracting CD4+ clones were found mainly in CM and EM memory subsets, while CD8+ clones were enriched in EMRA. Clones that contracted from day 15 to 85 showed balanced CD4/CD8 phenotypes, whereas a second wave of clones that expanded from day 15 to 37 leaned towards CD4+. Some responding clones were detected in pre-infection memory, which suggested that pre-existing cross-reactive memory T cells had joined the SARS-CoV-2 response. The study covered only a couple of mild cases, and larger cohorts including severe cases with pre-infection samples were considered necessary. The second-wave clones that peaked on day 37 were not confirmed to be SARS-CoV-2 specific.

On this clonotype itself: Its recognized antigen is unknown. No per-base quality is available; no much larger clone lies one base away.

Instrument on record: Illumina NovaSeq 6000. TCRalpha and TCRbeta cDNA libraries were built by 5'RACE with constant-segment primers, adding sample barcodes and unique molecular identifiers. RNA was extracted from every sample with Trizol reagent. Library amplification was performed in two PCR steps, and a second sample barcode and Illumina TruSeq adapters were introduced in the second step. Libraries were sequenced on an Illumina NovaSeq with 2 x 150 bp paired-end reads. The original pipeline was this. Reads were demultiplexed and collapsed into UMI-guided consensus sequences with migec v1.2.7. Using mixcr v2.1.11, UMI consensuses were aligned to TRA and TRB V and J templates and then assembled into clonotypes. Expanded or contracted clonotypes were those called significant by both edgeR and NoisET, with noise models trained on biological replicates. edgeR calls used a false discovery rate-adjusted p below 0.01 and a log2 fold-change threshold of 1. As an exploratory analysis of dynamics, max-normalized trajectories of the 1000 most abundant clonotypes were examined with PCA combined with hierarchical clustering. Separately sequenced CD4+ and CD8+ repertoires were used to assign a CD4 or CD8 phenotype to each responding clone. Starting from the raw public reads, TCRdb applied fastp trimming at Q25, assembled clones with MiXCR and retained in-frame beta chains. Duplicate CDR3 protein sequences are folded into a single record with the most common DNA and genes. It is TCRdb's table, rather than the study itself, that gives the V and J calls and clone size. For this sample the table gives about 100,000 distinct CDR3 sequences, of which approximately 15% were detected only once. About 39% of the sample comes from the top ten.

Taken from the germline V gene (reference sequence), the CDR1 and CDR2 loops are LNHDA and SQIVND. V is cut by 9 bases and J by 4 bases, and the space between the germline ends is 14 bases. From the cysteine through the phenylalanine, the CDR3 covers 13 amino acids. Only the CDR3 portion is preserved as DNA: 39 bases, with reading frame beginning at the first base. Ficoll-Paque density gradient centrifugation was used to isolate PBMCs. This receptor was taken from a man younger than 30 who had mild COVID-19 (a few samples of this study predate the infection). The sample titles of this study are shuffled in the database, so cell type and time point are left out; the donor was told from shared clones. Recombination joined TRBV19 with TRBJ2-3, with TRBD2 tentatively as D gene (5 bases match). Material: PBMCs or a T cell subset sorted from them (not recorded which). The DNA sequence is TGTGCCAGCTCCCTCCGGCGGGCAGATACGCAGTATTTT. This translates into CASSLRRADTQYF.